This note documents a single T cell receptor (beta chain) sequence. This specimen comes from a study of control samples from healthy donors and cancer patients. After removal of 2 bases from V and 6 bases from J, the junction contained 9 bases not matched to a gene. The CDR3 has 15 residues. Per germline, CDR1 MDHEN and CDR2 SYDVKM. Libraries were prepared by immunoSEQ multiplex PCR; TCRdb keeps only in-frame clonotypes and omits some of them. In the table there are 390,000 or so clones, roughly 90% of which are singletons. The sequenced sample was PBMCs. This TCR came from a middle-aged man with head and neck cancer. The chain uses TRBV28 and TRBJ1-2; TRBD1 matches 7 bases. CDR3 bases: TGTGCCAGCAGTTTAGGAACAGGGGTATGGAATGGCTACACCTTC. Translating it yields CASSLGTGVWNGYTF.